The 30 T cell receptor beta chains given below trace back to one sample, sequenced in a study of cytomegalovirus exposure and HLA in healthy donors. PCR primers comprised 60 Vbeta and 13 Jbeta primers. The assay was immunoSEQ multiplex PCR, and TCRdb's table has in-frame clones only and misses some. The data hold around 140,000 clones, with about two thirds observed a single time. Sequenced: PBMCs. These receptors came from a woman in her sixties in good health and CMV-seropositive.

This clone has just a few counts. The V call is TRBV27, the J call TRBJ2-4; D is possibly TRBD1 (5 bases). CDR1 is MNHEY and CDR2 is SMNVEV in the germline V gene (reference sequence). Trimming took 6 bases from V and 5 from J, leaving 11 bases between them. CDR3 length: 13 amino acids. The CDR3 reads CASRMTVQNIQYF. CDR3 coding DNA: TGTGCCAGCAGGATGACAGTTCAAAACATTCAGTACTTC.

This chain uses TRBV27 with TRBJ1-1, with 8 bases matching TRBD1. Per the germline V gene, CDR1 is MNHEY and CDR2 is SMNVEV (reference sequence). CDR3 size: 15 residues. The J segment lost 7 bases and the V segment lost 3 bases, leaving 10 bases of the junction unmatched. Here the CDR3 DNA reads TGTGCCAGCAGTTTTCGGCAGGGGGCGGGGGATGAAGCTTTCTTT. Its translation is CASSFRQGAGDEAFF.

To note about this clone: One end of the junction fails to match germline, which may point to a read error. The chain uses TRBV5-6 and TRBJ1-6; weak D call: TRBD1 (5 bases). Germline V gives CDR1 SGHDT, CDR2 YYEEEE. The CDR3 runs to 13 residues. The CDR3 DNA reads TGTGCCAGCAGCTTTTCGCGGGGCACATCTTTGACCTTT. Encoded protein: CASSFSRGTSLTF.

The chain couples TRBV19 to TRBJ2-5, with 9 bases matching TRBD1. V gave up 5 bases and J gave up 5 bases; unmatched junction bases: 9. CDR1 is LNHDA, CDR2 SQIVND, per germline (reference sequence). The CDR3 length is 15 residues. CDR3 DNA sequence: TGTGCCAGTAGTTCCACTCCCGGGACAGGGGAGACCCAGTACTTC. It specifies CASSSTPGTGETQYF.

The rearrangement uses TRBV28 and TRBJ1-2; 9 nucleotides line up with TRBD1. CDR3 size: 14 residues. Germline V gene lookup returns CDR1 MDHEN and CDR2 SYDVKM. V gave up 2 bases and J gave up 5 bases; unmatched junction bases: 3. The CDR3 loop reads CASSLGGTGYGYTF. The CDR3 DNA reads as TGTGCCAGCAGTTTAGGGGGGACAGGGTATGGCTACACCTTC.

V usage is TRBV7-8 and J usage is TRBJ1-3; TRBD1 agrees at 7 bases. The CDR3 runs 14 residues. The V segment lost 4 bases and the J segment 0 bases; nucleotides outside the gene matches: 0. CDR1 and CDR2 (germline): SGHVS, FQNEAQ. The CDR3 here is CASSYRGSGNTIYF. The DNA of the CDR3 is TGTGCCAGCAGCTACAGGGGCTCTGGAAACACCATATATTTT.

The chain carries TRBV7-9 and TRBJ2-1; D unclear. CDR3 length: 15 residues. V was cut by 5 bases and J by 6 bases, with 17 bases left in between. Germline CDR1 and CDR2: SEHNR and FQNEAQ (reference sequence). Here the CDR3 DNA reads TGTGCCAGCAGCGAAGACGGAGTGGTCGGCAATGAGCAGTTCTTC. Its protein product is CASSEDGVVGNEQFF.

The gene calls are TRBV19 and TRBJ1-4; D may be TRBD1 (5 bases). The CDR3 sequence is 16 residues long. The V gene's germline CDR1 is LNHDA and CDR2 SQIVND (reference sequence). Deletions cut 3 bases from V and 11 bases from J, with 22 bases between. CDR3 sequence (DNA): TGTGCCAGTAGTATGGGGACTTTGAACGGGGCGCAGAAACTGTTTTTT. Translated, it gives CASSMGTLNGAQKLFF.

The sample holds one count of this clone. The gene calls are TRBV9 and TRBJ2-6; 8 positions agree with TRBD1. With 5 bases clipped from V and 4 bases from J, the junction kept 5 bases outside the gene matches. This CDR3 region has 15 residues. The germline CDR1 and CDR2 sequences are SGDLS and YYNGEE. The CDR3 loop is CASSPGGLGANVLTF. The CDR3 coding sequence is TGTGCCAGCAGTCCAGGGGGCTTGGGGGCCAACGTCCTGACTTTC.

This chain joins TRBV9 and TRBJ2-3, with 7 bases matching TRBD2. This CDR3 is 17 amino acids long. Germline CDR1 is SGDLS and CDR2 is YYNGEE. V was pared by 0 bases and J by 4 bases, with 11 bases of the junction left unmatched. The CDR3 sequence: CASSVAPGGGTSDTQYF. As DNA, the CDR3 is TGTGCCAGCAGCGTAGCGCCGGGGGGAGGTACCTCAGATACGCAGTATTTT. The entire variable domain, with the rest obtained from reference TRBV9 and TRBJ2-3, is as follows: DSGVTQTPKHLITATGQRVTLRCSPRSGDLSVYWYQQSLDQGLQFLIQYYNGEERAKGNILERFSAQQFPDLHSELNLSSLELGDSALYFCASSVAPGGGTSDTQYFGPGTRLTVL.

The CDR3 DNA is TGTGCCATCAGTGAGATGGGGCTGGCTGAAGCTTTCTTT. It is translated as CAISEMGLAEAFF. This chain uses TRBV10-3 with TRBJ1-1, with a tentative D call TRBD1 (5 bases). Per germline, CDR1 ENHRY and CDR2 SYGVKD. This CDR3 has 13 residues. V dropped 2 bases and J dropped 6 bases, with 10 bases sitting between them.

The rearrangement links TRBV19 to TRBJ2-1; TRBD1 matches at 9 bases. The CDR3 is 16 residues long. CDR1 and CDR2 from the germline V gene are LNHDA and SQIVND (reference sequence). After removal of 5 bases from V and 3 bases from J, the junction contained 8 bases not matched to a gene. This chain's CDR3 is CASSPTDRGVYNEQFF. The CDR3 DNA reads TGTGCCAGTAGTCCGACGGACAGGGGAGTCTACAATGAGCAGTTCTTC.

V gene TRBV29-1 combines with J gene TRBJ1-1, with D possibly matching TRBD1 (6 bases). The CDR3 totals 13 residues. V lost 7 bases, J lost 3 bases, and 15 bases lay in between. The V gene's germline CDR1 is SQVTM and CDR2 ANQGSEA. The CDR3 sequence is CSGQGLDDTEAFF. CDR3 DNA: TGCAGCGGGCAGGGGTTGGATGACACTGAAGCTTTCTTT.

This chain connects TRBV13 to TRBJ2-5; 9 nucleotides line up with TRBD1. The J call may be mistaken, given a closer DNA end match to TRBJ2-7. Germline CDR1 is PRHDT and CDR2 is FYEKMQ (reference sequence). This CDR3 is built from 17 residues. CDR3 in amino acids: CASSLERRDRAPYEQYF. The CDR3 DNA follows: TGTGCCAGCAGCTTAGAGAGACGGGACAGGGCTCCCTACGAGCAGTACTTC.

The rearrangement links TRBV27 to TRBJ2-2, with a tentative D call TRBD1 (5 bases). Looked up from germline, CDR1 is MNHEY and CDR2 is SMNVEV (reference sequence). V was shortened by 1 base and J by 1 base, with 16 bases between the two germline ends. The CDR3 runs 18 residues. The CDR3: CASSLYLVQGLNTGELFF. CDR3 coding DNA: TGTGCCAGCAGTTTATACCTCGTGCAGGGATTGAACACCGGGGAGCTGTTTTTT.

The CDR3 reads CASSSTGTPNTGELFF. The CDR3 DNA reads as TGCGCCAGCAGCTCAACCGGGACACCGAACACCGGGGAGCTGTTTTTT. The gene calls are TRBV5-1 and TRBJ2-2; tentative D call: TRBD1 (6 bases). The CDR3 extends over 16 amino acids. Germline V lookup: CDR1 SGHRS, CDR2 YFSETQ. V was cut by 3 bases and J by 0 bases, with 12 bases left in between.

The V and J genes are TRBV7-9 and TRBJ1-1, with D unclear. Germline assignment: CDR1 SEHNR and CDR2 FQNEAQ (reference sequence). The V and J ends lost 2 bases and 6 bases respectively, with 13 bases between them. This CDR3 spans 14 amino acids. CDR3 nucleotides: TGTGCCAGCAGCTTAATATCCCGGGGTGCTGAAGCTTTCTTT. Its protein is CASSLISRGAEAFF.

Only a few counts were recorded for this clone. This chain connects TRBV2 to TRBJ2-2, with 10 bases aligning to TRBD2. CDR3 length: 15 amino acids. Per the germline V gene, CDR1 is SNHLY and CDR2 is FYNNEI. V gave up 7 bases and J gave up 0 bases; unmatched junction bases: 2. The CDR3 DNA reads TGTGCCAGCACGGGACTAGCGTCGAACACCGGGGAGCTGTTTTTT. It specifies CASTGLASNTGELFF.

J is TRBJ1-5 and V is TRBV6-6, with 8 bases matching TRBD1. The CDR3 totals 14 residues. The germline V gene has CDR1 MNHNY and CDR2 SVGAGI (reference sequence). Trimming took 10 bases from V and 0 from J; bases not matched to a gene: 5. DNA of the CDR3: TGTGCCACCGCGGGACAGGATAGCAATCAGCCCCAGCATTTT. Amino acid sequence: CATAGQDSNQPQHF.

This clone was found a few times. This chain links TRBV9 with TRBJ1-1; D is perhaps TRBD1 (6 bases). Germline V gene sequence: CDR1 SGDLS, CDR2 YYNGEE. The CDR3 is 14 amino acids. V lost 3 bases, J lost 5 bases, and 14 bases lay in between. CDR3 in amino acids: CASSGNGGRTEAFF. DNA for the CDR3: TGTGCCAGCAGCGGGAACGGGGGGCGAACTGAAGCTTTCTTT. Using reference TRBV9 and TRBJ1-1 for the parts outside the CDR3, the full variable domain is DSGVTQTPKHLITATGQRVTLRCSPRSGDLSVYWYQQSLDQGLQFLIQYYNGEERAKGNILERFSAQQFPDLHSELNLSSLELGDSALYFCASSGNGGRTEAFFGQGTRLTVV.

The chain recombines TRBV19 with TRBJ1-5; 7 bases line up with TRBD1. CDR1 and CDR2 (germline): LNHDA, SQIVND (reference sequence). This CDR3 comprises 15 residues. V was clipped by 1 base and J by 3 bases; unmatched bases: 3. The CDR3 loop reads CASSIAGTVNQPQHF. CDR3 DNA: TGTGCCAGTAGTATAGCGGGGACAGTCAATCAGCCCCAGCATTTT.

The chain carries TRBV7-9 and TRBJ2-7, with TRBD1 as a possible D gene (6 bases). Deletions cut 1 base from V and 6 bases from J, with 7 bases between. CDR3 length: 12 amino acids. Per the germline V gene, CDR1 is SEHNR and CDR2 is FQNEAQ (reference sequence). For the CDR3, the DNA is TGTGCCAGCAGCTTAGGGGGGCGCGAGCAGTACTTC. Residues: CASSLGGREQYF.

CDR3 sequence (DNA): TGTGCCAGTAGTATAGGCAGGGCCTACGAGCAGTACTTC. This gives the protein CASSIGRAYEQYF. J is TRBJ2-7 and V is TRBV19; a weak D match, TRBD1 (5 bases). Germline lookup yields CDR1 LNHDA and CDR2 SQIVND (reference sequence). This CDR3 contains 13 residues. Trimming removed 1 base from V and 2 bases from J, with 6 bases in between.

This chain links TRBV27 with TRBJ2-5; weak D call: TRBD1 (6 bases). Germline V gives CDR1 MNHEY, CDR2 SMNVEV (reference sequence). Trimming left V 4 bases short and J 7 bases short, with 13 bases between. The length of the CDR3 is 13 residues. CDR3 loop: CASSSGTLGTQYF. CDR3 DNA: TGTGCCAGCAGTTCAGGGACACTCGGGACCCAGTACTTC.

The chain is built from TRBV11-2 and TRBJ1-3; D not resolved. Trimming cost V 1 base and J 8 bases, with 15 bases left between them. CDR3 length: 15 amino acids. CDR1 is SGHAT and CDR2 is FQNNGV in the germline V gene. The DNA for the CDR3 is TGTGCCAGCAGCTTAGGGGCGTACGCTCCATACACCATATATTTT. The encoded protein is CASSLGAYAPYTIYF.

This clone was seen only a few times. The rearrangement uses TRBV5-6 and TRBJ1-4, with D possibly matching TRBD1 (5 bases). The CDR3 spans 11 residues. The germline V and J ends were trimmed by 0 bases and 12 bases, with 6 bases remaining between them. Germline lookup yields CDR1 SGHDT and CDR2 YYEEEE. CDR3 residues: CASSLAGELFF. Written as DNA, the CDR3 is TGTGCCAGCAGCTTGGCGGGGGAACTGTTTTTT.

The gene calls are TRBV7-6 and TRBJ2-7; D ambiguous. Trimming took off 5 bases at V and 6 bases at J, with 14 bases between the two ends. The CDR3 runs to 13 residues. From germline, CDR1 is SGHVS and CDR2 FNYEAQ. This chain's CDR3 is CASSPESLSEQYF. Written as DNA, the CDR3 is TGTGCCAGCAGCCCCGAGTCCCTCTCCGAGCAGTACTTC.

This CDR3 is CSAWGLSGNEAFF. The CDR3 nucleotides read TGCAGCGCCTGGGGGCTCAGCGGGAACGAAGCTTTCTTT. The chain links TRBV29-1 to TRBJ1-1, with D perhaps matching TRBD1 (6 bases). V was pared by 7 bases and J by 8 bases, with 20 bases between. Germline V gives CDR1 SQVTM, CDR2 ANQGSEA. This CDR3 region has 13 residues.

The chain couples TRBV27 to TRBJ2-5; tentative D call: TRBD2 (6 bases). This CDR3 has 15 residues. Germline V gene data show CDR1 as MNHEY and CDR2 as SMNVEV (reference sequence). V lost 2 bases and J lost 0, with 10 bases in between. CDR3 coding DNA: TGTGCCAGCAGTTTAAGGCGGGGATACCAAGAGACCCAGTACTTC. This sequence encodes CASSLRRGYQETQYF.

The chain couples TRBV5-1 to TRBJ1-1; 7 bases align to TRBD1. CDR1 SGHRS and CDR2 YFSETQ come from the germline V gene. With 0 bases clipped from V and 4 bases from J, the junction kept 9 bases outside the gene matches. This CDR3 is built from 16 residues. Here the CDR3 reads CASSLVTGAMSTEAFF. The CDR3 DNA is TGCGCCAGCAGCTTGGTTACAGGGGCAATGAGCACTGAAGCTTTCTTT.